Below, 4 T cell receptor beta chains from the same sample are listed, as sequenced in a study of multiple sclerosis patients with progressive multifocal leukoencephalopathy. TCRdb keeps only in-frame clones here, not all; method: immunoSEQ multiplex PCR. Here the sample spans about 25,000 clones, under 95% being singletons. Time point noted: about a year of natalizumab therapy. The sample was PBMCs, taken from a patient treated with natalizumab. These receptors originate from a man aged 30 to 45 with multiple sclerosis.

A single count supports this clone. The chain recombines TRBV4-1 with TRBJ2-5; 9 bases are a match to TRBD2. The CDR3 runs to 19 residues. After removal of 4 bases from V and 0 bases from J, the junction contained 15 bases not matched to a gene. The germline V gene has CDR1 MGHRA and CDR2 YSYEKL. The CDR3 DNA sequence: TGCGCCAGCAGCCCCCGAGGTTGTAGCGGGGGCGGGTACCAAGAGACCCAGTACTTC. Translating gives CASSPRGCSGGGYQETQYF.

The chain employs TRBV15 and TRBJ2-1, with D unclear. This CDR3 has 16 residues. V was clipped by 0 bases and J by 0 bases, with 9 bases between them. Per the germline V gene, CDR1 is LNHNV and CDR2 is YYDKDF (reference sequence). CDR3: CATSRDFANSYNEQFF. CDR3 DNA sequence: TGTGCCACCAGCAGAGATTTTGCGAACTCCTACAATGAGCAGTTCTTC.

The V call is TRBV9, the J call TRBJ2-5, with a possible D match to TRBD2 (6 bases). Trimming cost V 3 bases and J 2 bases, with 11 bases left between them. The CDR3 is made up of 14 amino acids. The germline V gene has CDR1 SGDLS and CDR2 YYNGEE. The CDR3 DNA reads as TGTGCCAGCAGCGGTCCCGGGAGACAAGAGACCCAGTACTTC. Its protein is CASSGPGRQETQYF.

The rearrangement joins TRBV13 to TRBJ1-1; D uncertain. The germline V and J ends were trimmed by 5 bases and 0 bases, with 4 bases remaining between them. Germline CDR1 and CDR2: PRHDT and FYEKMQ (reference sequence). The CDR3 contains 12 residues. The chain's CDR3 is CASSELNTEAFF. The CDR3 bases are TGTGCCAGCAGCGAACTGAACACTGAAGCTTTCTTT.